The present T cell receptor (beta chain) was sequenced within a study of identical twins. CDR1 is SGDLS and CDR2 is YYNGEE in the germline V gene. Losses at the gene ends were 6 bases for V and 6 bases for J; bases not matched to a gene: 5. The CDR3 runs to 13 residues. The table lists this clonotype with many counts. What it binds is not known. Whole-study findings and limits: Abundant beta clonotypes from cord blood had fewer insertions, unlike memory repertoires, which showed none.

TCRdb reprocessed the 5' RACE reads via MiXCR and lists one record per CDR3 protein. The sample lists hundreds of thousands of distinct CDR3 sequences, about 7.5% occurring once. Everyone who gave samples was a healthy Caucasian. The same data also contributed to another study, on yellow fever vaccine responses in identical twins. In that study: Twins' vaccine T cell responses were reported to seem partly convergent and partly personalized.

Sequencing input: memory (CD45RO+) T cells sorted from blood. V is TRBV9 and J is TRBJ2-1; 8 bases are shared with TRBD1. The receptor comes from a woman aged 18-30 years in good health. CDR3 region: CASNRGTINEQFF. The CDR3 DNA reads TGTGCCAGCAACAGGGGGACAATCAATGAGCAGTTCTTC.